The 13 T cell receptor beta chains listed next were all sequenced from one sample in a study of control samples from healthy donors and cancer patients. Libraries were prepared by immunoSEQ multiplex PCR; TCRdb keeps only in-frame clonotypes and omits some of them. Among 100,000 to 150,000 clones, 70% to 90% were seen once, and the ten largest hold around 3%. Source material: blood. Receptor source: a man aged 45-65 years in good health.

This CDR3 is CASSGGFNTQYF. The CDR3 region has the DNA TGTGCCAGTTCTGGGGGATTTAATACGCAGTATTTT. The chain uses TRBV19 and TRBJ2-3, with D perhaps given as TRBD1 or TRBD2 (5 bases each). The CDR3 is 12 residues long. The germline CDR1 and CDR2 sequences are LNHDA and SQIVND (reference sequence). V was trimmed by 8 bases and J by 7 bases, leaving 13 bases between them.

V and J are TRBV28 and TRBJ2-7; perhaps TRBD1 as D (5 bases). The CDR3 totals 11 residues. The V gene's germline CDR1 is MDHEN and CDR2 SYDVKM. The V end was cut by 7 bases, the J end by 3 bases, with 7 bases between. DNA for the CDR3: TGTGCCAGCAAAACAGGCTACGAGCAGTACTTC. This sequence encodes CASKTGYEQYF.

This CDR3 reads CATPGATEDTQYF. The DNA of the CDR3 is TGTGCCACACCCGGTGCCACGGAAGATACGCAGTATTTT. The chain is built from TRBV6-5 and TRBJ2-3; D call uncertain. From germline, CDR1 is MNHEY and CDR2 SVGAGI. V lost 10 bases and J lost 5, with 16 bases in between. The CDR3 sequence is 13 residues long.

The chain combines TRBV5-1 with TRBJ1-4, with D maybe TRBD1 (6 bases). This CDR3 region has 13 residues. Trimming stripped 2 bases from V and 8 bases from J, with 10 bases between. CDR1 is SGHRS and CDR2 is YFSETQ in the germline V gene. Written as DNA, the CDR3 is TGCGCCAGCAGCTTACAGGGTCCCGAAAAACTGTTTTTT. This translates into CASSLQGPEKLFF.

CDR3 amino acids: CASSQDRAYGYTF. The CDR3 DNA is TGTGCCAGCAGCCAAGACAGGGCCTATGGCTACACCTTC. V and J are TRBV3-1 (or the pseudogene TRBV3-2) and TRBJ1-2, with D possibly TRBD1 on 5 matching bases. The CDR3 loop spans 13 amino acids. Per the germline V gene, CDR1 is LGHDT and CDR2 is YNNKEL (reference sequence). Deletions cut 0 bases from V and 4 bases from J, with 6 bases between.

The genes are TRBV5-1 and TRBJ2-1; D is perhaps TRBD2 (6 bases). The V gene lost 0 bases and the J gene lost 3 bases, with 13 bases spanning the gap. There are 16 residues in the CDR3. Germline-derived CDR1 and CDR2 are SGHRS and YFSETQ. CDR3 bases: TGCGCCAGCAGCTTGGGTCTGGGGGACTTCTACAATGAGCAGTTCTTC. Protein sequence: CASSLGLGDFYNEQFF.

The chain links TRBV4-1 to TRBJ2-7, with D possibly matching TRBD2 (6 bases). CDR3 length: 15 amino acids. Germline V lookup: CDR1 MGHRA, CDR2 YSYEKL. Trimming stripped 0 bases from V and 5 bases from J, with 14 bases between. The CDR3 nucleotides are TGCGCCAGCAGCCAAGATCGGGGGTCAGGCAACGAGCAGTACTTC. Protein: CASSQDRGSGNEQYF.

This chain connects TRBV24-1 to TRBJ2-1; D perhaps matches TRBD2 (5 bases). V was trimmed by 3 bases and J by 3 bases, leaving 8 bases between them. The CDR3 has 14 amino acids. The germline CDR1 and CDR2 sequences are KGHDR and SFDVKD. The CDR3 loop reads CATSDRDYYNEQFF. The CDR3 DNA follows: TGTGCCACCAGTGATCGGGATTACTACAATGAGCAGTTCTTC.

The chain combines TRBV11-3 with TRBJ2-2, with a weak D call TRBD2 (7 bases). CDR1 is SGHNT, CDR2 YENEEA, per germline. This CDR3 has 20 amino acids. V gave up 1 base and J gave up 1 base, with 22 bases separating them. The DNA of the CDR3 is TGTGCCAGCAGCTTAGCCGTAAGAGTGGGGGGGCCCGAGAACACCGGGGAGCTGTTTTTT. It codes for CASSLAVRVGGPENTGELFF.

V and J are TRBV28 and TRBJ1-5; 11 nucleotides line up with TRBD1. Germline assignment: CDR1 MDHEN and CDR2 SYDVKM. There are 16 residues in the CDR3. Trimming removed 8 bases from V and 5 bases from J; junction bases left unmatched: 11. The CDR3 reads CASGKLGTGGYQPQHF. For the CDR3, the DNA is TGTGCCAGCGGAAAGTTAGGGACAGGGGGGTATCAGCCCCAGCATTTT.

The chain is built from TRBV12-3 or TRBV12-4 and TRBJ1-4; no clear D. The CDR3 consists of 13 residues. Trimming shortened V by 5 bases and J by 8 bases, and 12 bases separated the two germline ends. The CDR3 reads CASSPQRGEKLFF. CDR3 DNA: TGTGCCAGCAGTCCTCAGCGAGGCGAAAAACTGTTTTTT.

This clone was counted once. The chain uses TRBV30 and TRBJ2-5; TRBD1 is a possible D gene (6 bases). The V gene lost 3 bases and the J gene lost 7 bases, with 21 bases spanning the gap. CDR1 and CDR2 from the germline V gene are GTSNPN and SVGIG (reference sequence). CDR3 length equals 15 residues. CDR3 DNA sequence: TGTGCCTGGAGGGACCTAGCAGGGGCTTCCGTGACCCAGTACTTC. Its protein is CAWRDLAGASVTQYF.

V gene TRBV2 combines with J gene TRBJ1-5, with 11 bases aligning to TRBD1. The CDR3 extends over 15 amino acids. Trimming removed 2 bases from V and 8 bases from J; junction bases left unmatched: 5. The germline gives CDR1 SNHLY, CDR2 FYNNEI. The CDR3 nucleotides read TGTGCCAGCAGTGAAAGGACAGGGGGCGGCGAGCCCCAGCATTTT. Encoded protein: CASSERTGGGEPQHF.